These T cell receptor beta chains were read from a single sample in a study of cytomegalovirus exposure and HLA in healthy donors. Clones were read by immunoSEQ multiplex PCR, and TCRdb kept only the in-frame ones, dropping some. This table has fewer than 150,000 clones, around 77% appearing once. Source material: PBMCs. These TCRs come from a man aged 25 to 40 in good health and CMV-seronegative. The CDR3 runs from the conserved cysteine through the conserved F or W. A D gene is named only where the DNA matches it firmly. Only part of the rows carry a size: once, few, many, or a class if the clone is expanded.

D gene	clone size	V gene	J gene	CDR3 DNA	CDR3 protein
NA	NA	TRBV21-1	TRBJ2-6	TGTGCCAGCAGCCCCCCACAGGGTTCCGGGGCCAACGTCCTGACTTTC	CASSPPQGSGANVLTF
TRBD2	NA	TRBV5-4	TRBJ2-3	TGTGCCAGCAGCTCCCGCCTAGCGGAAAGCACAGATACGCAGTATTTT	CASSSRLAESTDTQYF
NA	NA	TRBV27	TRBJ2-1	TGTGCCAGCCCCACGAGCTCCTACAATGAGCAGTTCTTC	CASPTSSYNEQFF
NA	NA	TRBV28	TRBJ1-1	TGTGCCAGCAGTTTCCCAGGGACTGAAGCTTTCTTT	CASSFPGTEAFF
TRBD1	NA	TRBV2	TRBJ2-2	TGTGCCAGCAGAACTTTACTGGGACAGGGTTCCGGGGAGCTGTTTTTT	CASRTLLGQGSGELFF
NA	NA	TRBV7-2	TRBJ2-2	TGTGCCAGCAGCTTAGCCGTTAGGGGAACCGGGGAGCTGTTTTTT	CASSLAVRGTGELFF
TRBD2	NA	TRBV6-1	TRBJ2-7	TGTGCCAGCAGTGAGACCGCCGGACTAGCGGTCTACGAGCAGTACTTC	CASSETAGLAVYEQYF
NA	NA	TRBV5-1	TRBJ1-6	TGCGCCAGCAGCGTCTACCAGGGGAGTGATTCACCCCTCCACTTT	CASSVYQGSDSPLHF
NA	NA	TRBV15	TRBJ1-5	TGTGCCACCAGCAGACCACAGGGTCTTGCAAATCAGCCCCAGAATTTT	CATSRPQGLANQPQNF
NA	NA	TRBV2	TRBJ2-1	TGTGCCAGCAGGACAGGAGAAGACTTAGGATCCTACAATGAGCAGTTCTTC	CASRTGEDLGSYNEQFF
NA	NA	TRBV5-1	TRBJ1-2	TGCGCCAGCAGGAGCGGGACAACTACTTCGGGCTATGGCTACACCTTC	CASRSGTTTSGYGYTF
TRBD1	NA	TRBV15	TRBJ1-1	TGTGCCACCAGCGGCCGACAGGGGGGTTCTTTGAACACTGAAGCTTTCTTT	CATSGRQGGSLNTEAFF
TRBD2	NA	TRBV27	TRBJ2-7	TGTGCCAGCAGTTTATCCTTAGCGGGGGTATCGTACGAGCAGTACTTC	CASSLSLAGVSYEQYF
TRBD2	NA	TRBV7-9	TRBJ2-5	TGTGCCAGCAGCCTAAGCGGGGGCAATCAAGAGACCCAGTACTTC	CASSLSGGNQETQYF
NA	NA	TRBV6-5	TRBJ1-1	TGTGCCAGCAGTTGGACAGTGATGAACACTGAAGCTTTCTTT	CASSWTVMNTEAFF
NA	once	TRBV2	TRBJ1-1	TGTGCCAGCACCTCCCCGGGGATGAACACTGAAGCTTTCTTT	CASTSPGMNTEAFF
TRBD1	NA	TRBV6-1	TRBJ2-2	TGTGCCAGCAGTGAAGCGGGACAGGGTGCCGGGGAGCTGTTTTTT	CASSEAGQGAGELFF
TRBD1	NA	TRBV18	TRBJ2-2	TGTGCCAGCTCACTGGGGACAGGGAACACCGGGGAGCTGTTTTTT	CASSLGTGNTGELFF
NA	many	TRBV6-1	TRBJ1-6	TGTGCCAGCAGTGACAGGGGAGGGAATTCACCCCTCCACTTT	CASSDRGGNSPLHF
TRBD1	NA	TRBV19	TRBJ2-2	TGTGCCAGTAGCTCCGAAGGACAGGGGATAGCCGGGGAGCTGTTTTTT	CASSSEGQGIAGELFF
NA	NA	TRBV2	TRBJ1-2	TGTGCCAGCAGTGAACTAGGAGGTTATGGCTACACCTTC	CASSELGGYGYTF
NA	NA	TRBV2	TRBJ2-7	TGTGCCAGCAGTGAAGACGAGACAGGAGTCTCGTACGAGCAGTACTTC	CASSEDETGVSYEQYF
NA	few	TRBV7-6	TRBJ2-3	TGTGCCAGCAGCTTGGGGAATGGAGGGGCGAAAGATACGCAGTATTTT	CASSLGNGGAKDTQYF
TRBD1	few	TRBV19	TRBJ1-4	TGTGCCAGTAGCCTACAGGGGATTGGAGAAAAACTGTTTTTT	CASSLQGIGEKLFF
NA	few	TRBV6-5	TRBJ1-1	TGTGCCAGCGCAGGGCGATACACTGAAGCTTTCTTT	CASAGRYTEAFF
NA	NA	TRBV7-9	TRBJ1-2	TGTGCCAGCAGCTTAACTCCGTCCTATGGCTACACCTTC	CASSLTPSYGYTF
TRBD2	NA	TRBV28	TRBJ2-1	TGTGCCAGCAGTTCTGGAGGGGCGGGAGGGAACAATGAGCAGTTCTTC	CASSSGGAGGNNEQFF
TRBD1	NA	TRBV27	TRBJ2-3	TGTGCCAGCAGTACCCGCCCAGACAGGGCAGATACGCAGTATTTT	CASSTRPDRADTQYF
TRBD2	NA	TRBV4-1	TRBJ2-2	TGCGCCAGCAGCACAGCCAGGGGGCTCACTAGCGGGGGGAACACCGGGGAGCTGTTTTTT	CASSTARGLTSGGNTGELFF
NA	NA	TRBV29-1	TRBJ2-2	TGCAGCGGAGGGCTACGAGGGGAGCTGTTTTTT	CSGGLRGELFF
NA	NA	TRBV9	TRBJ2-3	TGTGCCAGCAGCGTCACCGGGAAACATGGAACAGATACGCAGTATTTT	CASSVTGKHGTDTQYF
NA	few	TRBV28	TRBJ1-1	TGTGCCAGCGAGGGCGCAGACATGAACACTGAAGCTTTCTTT	CASEGADMNTEAFF
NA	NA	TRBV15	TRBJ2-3	TGTGCCACCAGCAGTGCAGGGGGGACCACAGATACGCAGTATTTT	CATSSAGGTTDTQYF
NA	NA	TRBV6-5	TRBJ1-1	TGTGCCAGCACCATAAGCCGACGGCGGGACACTGAAGCTTTCTTT	CASTISRRRDTEAFF
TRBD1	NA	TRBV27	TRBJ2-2	TGTGCCAGCAGTTCCGCCGGGACAGTGGTTTACACCGGGGAGCTGTTTTTT	CASSSAGTVVYTGELFF
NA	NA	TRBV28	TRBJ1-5	TGTGCCAGCAGGGCGGGGGTAAGGCAGCCCCAGCATTTT	CASRAGVRQPQHF
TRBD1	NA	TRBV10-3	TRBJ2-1	TGTGCCATCAGTGATAGGTCCAGGGGGCCTTACAATGAGCAGTTCTTC	CAISDRSRGPYNEQFF
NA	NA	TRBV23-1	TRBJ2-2	TGCGCCAGCAGTCCTCTTGCCAGGGCGAACACCGGGGAGCTGTTTTTT	CASSPLARANTGELFF
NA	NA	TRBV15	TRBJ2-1	TGTGCCACCAGCGCTCGACAGAGAGAGCAGTTCTTC	CATSARQREQFF
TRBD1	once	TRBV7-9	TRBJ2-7	TGTGCCAGCAGCTCACAGGGGGCCTCCTACGAGCAGTACTTC	CASSSQGASYEQYF
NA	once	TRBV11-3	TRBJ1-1	TGTGCCAGCAGTCTCGACAGGAACACTGAAGCTTTCTTT	CASSLDRNTEAFF
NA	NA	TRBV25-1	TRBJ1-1	TGTGCCAGTTCGTTGATTGACTCACGAGGAACTTTCTTT	CASSLIDSRGTFF
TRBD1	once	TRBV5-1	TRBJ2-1	TGCGCCAGCAACGTTGGGGACAGGCACAATGAGCAGTTCTTC	CASNVGDRHNEQFF
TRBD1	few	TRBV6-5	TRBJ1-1	TGTGCCAGCAGTCTGCTGACAGGGGGCAGGCCTGAAGCTTTCTTT	CASSLLTGGRPEAFF
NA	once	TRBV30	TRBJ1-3	TGTGCCTGGAGTTCCCGGGGAAACACCATATATTTT	CAWSSRGNTIYF
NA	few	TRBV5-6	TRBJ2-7	TGTGCCAGCAGTTCGGGACACCTCTACGAGCAGTACTTC	CASSSGHLYEQYF